One T cell receptor (beta chain) is described in this entry. The assay used was immunoSEQ (version v3.0), run at survey level. TCRdb keeps only in-frame clones here, not all; method: immunoSEQ multiplex PCR. In the table there are approximately 14,000 clones, about 80% of which are singletons. These data come from a study of long-term antiretroviral therapy in people with HIV. V was pared by 6 bases and J by 3 bases, with 8 bases of the junction left unmatched. Germline V gene data show CDR1 as WSHSY and CDR2 as SAAADI. This CDR3 contains 15 residues. V usage is TRBV10-2 and J usage is TRBJ2-5, with 9 bases matching TRBD1. The clonotype originates from a man aged 40-50 years with HIV. The sample here was unsorted PBMCs, taken just before starting antiretroviral therapy. This CDR3 reads CASSTPGTGKETQYF. CDR3 bases: TGCGCCAGCAGCACGCCCGGGACAGGGAAAGAGACCCAGTACTTC.